Sequencing of this T cell receptor (beta chain) was carried out in a study of beta chain features in type 1 diabetes. Isolated RNA was reverse transcribed in full, so expressed TCRB transcripts were sequenced. Only in-frame clones appear in the TCRdb table, and some are missing; sequencing was by immunoSEQ multiplex PCR. The sample consists of under 200,000 clones, approximately 9% of them appearing once. This clone was seen a few times. Its antigen remains unknown. Germline CDR1 is SGHRS and CDR2 is YFSETQ. With V trimmed by 4 bases and J by 6 bases, 9 bases remained unmatched. This CDR3 has 15 residues. Study-level results: Comparison showed that naive, central memory and Treg TCRB repertoires appeared more similar among patients than among healthy donors. People with Type 1 diabetes carried modestly yet significantly shorter TCRB CDR3s in all four CD4+ subsets. It was not settled here whether HLA type affects TCRB rearrangement.

The chain uses TRBV5-1 and TRBJ2-1; 8 positions agree with TRBD1. Sequencing was done on a sample of central memory CD4+ T cells from blood. The TCR sequence derives from a woman aged 18-29 years with type 1 diabetes. The CDR3 sequence is CASSLGDRPPNEQFF. As DNA, the CDR3 is TGCGCCAGCAGCCTAGGGGACAGGCCCCCCAATGAGCAGTTCTTC.